This T cell receptor (beta chain) originates from a study of vaccination and CD4 T cells after COVID-19. Across the study: Overlapping SARS-CoV-2, HCoV-NL63, HCoV-OC43 and HCoV-229E spike peptides were used to stimulate cells. For control cultures, the treatment was a CEFX pool, an HIV-1 Nef pool, or no peptide.

Sequenced with the Oncomine TCR Beta short-read assay was DNA taken from cultured CD4+ T cells. Each CDR3 protein is one row after TCRdb ran MiXCR on the PCR reads. Here the sample spans 15,000 to 16,000 distinct CDR3 sequences, about three quarters being singletons. The CDR3 consists of 20 residues. Germline V gene sequence: CDR1 MDHEN, CDR2 SYDVKM. The junction had 20 bases not matched to a gene; V was cut back by 3 bases and J by 1 base. This clonotype was found a few times. Antigen unknown. Treatment indicated: approximately 9-day PBMC culture with coronavirus spike peptide pools or control peptides (ViraFEST assay). The culture of roughly 2 million PBMCs per well included 8 to 10 IU/ml IL-2 and roughly 10 ug/ml peptide pools.

The J gene is TRBJ1-1, the V gene TRBV28; TRBD1 matches 7 bases. This TCR came from a human donor who had recovered from COVID-19. The sequenced material came from CD4+ T cells from blood, cultured in vitro. In DNA form, the CDR3 reads TGTGCCAGCAGTTTCCTCCTTCAGGTGGCTTGGGCAGGGGGGAACACTGAAGCTTTCTTT. It codes for CASSFLLQVAWAGGNTEAFF.